The rows below give T cell receptor beta chains drawn from one sample of a study of T cells after yellow fever vaccination. TCRdb re-analysed the 5' RACE reads in MiXCR, keeping a single row per CDR3 protein. This table has about 220,000 distinct CDR3 sequences, around 6.7% appearing once. The sequences come from CD4+ T cells sorted from PBMCs, collected on the day of the yellow fever booster vaccination. These receptors were taken from a man aged 25 to 45 who received the YFV17D yellow fever vaccine. CDR3s leave out the opening cysteine and the closing phenylalanine or tryptophan. D genes are given only for firm matches. Size tells how often a clone was seen (once, few, many) or the class of an expanded clone, and some rows leave it out.

v_call	j_call	clone_size	d_call	cdr3_aa
TRBV7-9	TRBJ1-1	many	NA	ASSPSGGGGTEAF
TRBV20-1	TRBJ2-3	NA	TRBD2	STKESGSKYGFTDTQY
TRBV28	TRBJ2-4	many	TRBD1	ASSHPGTGENIQY
TRBV6-2/TRBV6-3	TRBJ2-3	NA	TRBD1	ASSYLQGNGGVRGTDTQY
TRBV20-1	TRBJ2-3	NA	TRBD2	SARGGTSGRASDTQY
TRBV25-1	TRBJ2-1	many	TRBD2	ASSDLGRTSGDNEQF
TRBV24-1	TRBJ2-3	few	NA	ATSNYPHTDTQY
TRBV5-1	TRBJ2-7	NA	TRBD1	ASSLGGTASYEQY
TRBV5-1	TRBJ2-2	many	NA	ASSQGPNTGELF
TRBV28	TRBJ1-5	NA	NA	ASSHLRGGNQPQH
TRBV4-3	TRBJ1-1	few	NA	ASSQDYLVTEAF
TRBV4-2	TRBJ2-5	many	NA	ASSQDEGETQY
TRBV5-1	TRBJ2-5	many	TRBD2	ASSRKTGTREETQY
TRBV7-9	TRBJ1-4	few	NA	ASSSNRRTTNEKLF
TRBV5-1	TRBJ2-7	many	NA	ASSLVAAETYEQY
TRBV5-1	TRBJ2-4	few	NA	ASSSGDGTNIQY
TRBV23-1	TRBJ1-3	NA	NA	VSRKQDRPENTIY
TRBV6-5	TRBJ1-5	NA	NA	ASSYRFGGGQPQH
TRBV7-2	TRBJ2-1	few	TRBD2	ASSYTSGSWNEQF
TRBV11-1	TRBJ2-5	many	NA	ASSLQGLTQY
TRBV20-1	TRBJ2-5	few	TRBD2	SARSGRAYETQY
TRBV19	TRBJ1-5	few	TRBD1	ASSIGGTAQPQH
TRBV7-2	TRBJ2-3	many	NA	ASSLRGPTDTQY
TRBV21-1	TRBJ2-4	many	NA	ASSKKKGTAKNIQY
TRBV5-1	TRBJ1-1	few	TRBD1	ASSPEGGQANTEAF
TRBV7-2	TRBJ2-1	NA	TRBD1	ASSLEGANYNEQF
TRBV5-1	TRBJ2-7	many	TRBD2	ASSLRGAGGTRYEQY
TRBV5-1	TRBJ2-3	many	NA	ASSWQGADTDTQY
TRBV2	TRBJ2-6	NA	NA	ASMTQLLSGANVLT
TRBV19	TRBJ2-3	NA	NA	ASSIGLGTDTQY
TRBV5-5	TRBJ2-7	many	NA	ASSSDSYEQY
TRBV7-2	TRBJ2-7	NA	TRBD2	ASSGRLAGGSYEQY